This TCR beta chain was observed in a study of T cells after yellow fever vaccination. Each CDR3 protein gets one entry after TCRdb re-called the 5' RACE reads with MiXCR. The data show around 310,000 distinct CDR3 sequences, with approximately 3.9% seen just once and 20% to 25% held by the top ten. Trimming left V 6 bases short and J 0 bases short, with 20 bases between. The CDR3 is 17 amino acids. The germline CDR1 and CDR2 sequences are KGHSH and LQKENI. This clonotype was seen ten or more times. This clonotype was obtained from a man aged 18 to 35 who received the YFV17D yellow fever vaccine. The sequencing used PBMCs, collected 5 days after the yellow fever booster vaccination. V and J are TRBV18 and TRBJ1-1, with TRBD1 as a possible D gene (5 bases). The CDR3: CASSYLPYRNMNTEAFF. CDR3 bases: TGTGCCAGCTCGTACCTCCCGTACAGGAACATGAACACTGAAGCTTTCTTT.